This T cell receptor (beta chain) appears in the sequencing data of a study of blood T cell repertoires in COVID-19 (TCRdb year 2020). Looking at the study overall: The collaborator samples originated in the United States, Italy and Spain and spanned the acute and convalescent phases of COVID-19. The prospective study material was composed of cDNA or gDNA derived from T cells, B-cell-depleted T cells, or PBMCs. Subjects who had been exposed to COVID-19, were actively infected with it, or had recovered from it provided the deeply sampled blood TCRbeta repertoires that made up the dataset. A freely available public database, intended as a resource for researchers studying the immune response to SARS-CoV-2, is where the repertoires were released. Samples were obtained from the ongoing ImmuneRACE study (first 160 participants) and from 1,254 subjects provided by 6 global collaborators. Sample metadata almost always included a de-identified subject ID, COVID-19 status, age in years and sex. Where available, HLA class I and class II types were taken from metadata supplied by the sample provider and were not determined by assay-based typing.

The immunoSEQ Assay, a bias-controlled multiplex PCR, was used to amplify TCRbeta CDR3 regions from genomic DNA. In the authors' own workflow: Nucleated cell counts per sample were estimated from amplification of reference gene primers within the assay. To quantify the absolute abundance of each unique TCRbeta CDR3 rearrangement, sequence reads were collapsed and filtered. Productive Simpson clonality was computed per sample as the square root of Simpson's diversity index over productive rearrangements. Here the immuneACCESS table is served through TCRdb, limited to in-frame sequences with V and J called. Missing clones are a known gap in these copies; in checked studies unresolved V genes cover under half, and the rest lacks a known reason. V and J calls and clone size come straight from that table; D and trimming were deduced from the DNA. In all, the sample holds roughly 120,000 clones, and approximately 86% of those were seen once. The ten largest clones add up to approximately 7.7% of the sample.

This clone was detected ten times or more. This receptor's antigen is unknown. No clone much larger than this one lies a single base away; base qualities are absent. The collaborating institutions used their own protocols to collect whole blood in K2EDTA tubes. For TCRbeta analysis, collaborators shipped samples in one of three forms: frozen whole blood, isolated PBMCs, or DNA extracted from either of those sample types. What the research found in general, with its limitations: How much clinical and demographic metadata was included differed by source and by participant, and the metadata was provided uncurated.

The TCR originated in a human donor in a cohort sampled during active COVID-19. The material sequenced was peripheral blood.

At the DNA level, the sequence is TGTGCCAGCAGCTTCCCGCAAACAGGGAAGGATTCACCCCTCCACTTT. Translated, this gives CASSFPQTGKDSPLHF. The chain is made from TRBV5-5 and TRBJ1-6; the D segment could be TRBD1, given 6 matching bases. CDR1 and CDR2 (SGHKS, YYEKEE) derive from the germline V gene (reference sequence). V loses 2 bases of germline sequence and J loses 8 bases, and the interval between the two ends is 17 bases. From its cysteine to its phenylalanine, the CDR3 spans 16 amino acids. Only the CDR3 portion is preserved as DNA: 48 bases, with reading frame beginning at the first base.